This T cell receptor (beta chain) was sequenced in a study of Graves' ophthalmopathy and Graves' hyperthyroidism. Study-level results: Blood samples also showed most expanded thyroid clonotypes exceeding 0.001 frequency.

CDR3 length: 15 amino acids. V shed 1 base and J shed 4 bases, with 17 bases lying between them. CDR1 SQVTM and CDR2 ANQGSEA come from the germline V gene. This clonotype was counted ten times or more. What it binds is unknown. The authors amplified TCR beta CDR3 regions, and they did so from RNA transcripts for repertoire sequencing. Second-round multiplex PCR came after first-round RT-PCR with HTBI primers. From the multiplex PCR reads, TCRdb called clonotypes with MiXCR, one entry per CDR3 protein. In the table there are approximately 700,000 distinct CDR3 sequences, 40% of which are singletons. Ophthalmopathy cases showed moderate-to-severe activity, scoring CAS ≥3 and NOSPECS ≥4, with duration under 3 months.

The sequence was obtained from an adult man with Graves' ophthalmopathy. V is TRBV29-1 and J is TRBJ2-7; a possible D gene is TRBD1 (6 bases). Specimen: peripheral blood. The CDR3 DNA sequence: TGCAGCGTTGAAGCTCGGGCAGGGGTGGGTTACGAGCAGTACTTC. Translated, it gives CSVEARAGVGYEQYF.